This entry describes one T cell receptor (beta chain). Its target is not known. This entry comes from a study of cytomegalovirus exposure and HLA in healthy donors. The wider study: The approximately 130 validation repertoires were reported in a later analysis to have been generated on the same platform as the 500 to 700 first-cohort repertoires. Overall study findings and caveats: A later analysis found first-cohort TCR clusters tended to co-occur in the approximately 120 validation repertoires.

V was clipped by 7 bases and J by 8 bases; unmatched bases: 6. CDR3 length: 13 amino acids. Germline CDR1 MNHNS, CDR2 SASEGT. The table came from immunoSEQ multiplex PCR; TCRdb's copy has only in-frame clones and leaves some out. The table lists 150,000 to 200,000 clones, around nine tenths of them singletons. The receptor's source is a man aged 18 to 35 in good health and CMV-seropositive. Input material: PBMCs. The chain employs TRBV6-1 and TRBJ2-4, with 9 bases that match TRBD2. This CDR3 is CASTQAGGDIQYF. The CDR3 DNA is TGTGCCAGCACTCAGGCGGGAGGGGACATTCAGTACTTC.